These 27 T cell receptor beta chains were all obtained from the same sample, sequenced in a study of T-cell reconstitution after alpha-beta-depleted transplantation in children. Unique molecular identifiers were built into the TCRbeta library. One entry per CDR3 protein results from TCRdb running MiXCR on the PCR reads. The sample includes a few hundred thousand distinct CDR3 sequences, around 17% seen only once; the top ten take 2.5% to 3.5%. This material consisted of PBMCs from the stem cell graft donor, taken from the stem cell graft. Receptors originate from a human donor who donated a stem cell graft to a child with acute lymphoblastic leukemia.

The V gene is TRBV7-9, the J gene TRBJ2-1; D may be TRBD1 (6 bases). V was cut by 1 base and J by 7 bases, with 14 bases left in between. The CDR3 is 15 residues long. CDR1 is SEHNR, CDR2 FQNEAQ, per germline (reference sequence). The CDR3 sequence: CASSLGQAGGNEQFF. The DNA of the CDR3 is TGTGCCAGCAGCTTAGGACAGGCCGGTGGGAATGAGCAGTTCTTC.

This clonotype has more than one count but fewer than ten. The chain recombines TRBV7-9 with TRBJ2-1; 14 bases agree with TRBD2. J was trimmed by 6 bases and V by 4 bases; bases with no gene match: 8. The CDR3 sequence is 17 residues long. Germline V CDR1 and CDR2: SEHNR, FQNEAQ (reference sequence). The CDR3, as DNA: TGTGCCAGCAGCTCCACCCGGACTAGCGGGAGGTTCAATGAGCAGTTCTTC. This sequence encodes CASSSTRTSGRFNEQFF.

This clonotype came up many times. V gene TRBV20-1 combines with J gene TRBJ2-1; no firm D call. This CDR3 is built from 11 residues. Germline CDR1 reads DFQATT; CDR2 reads SNEGSKA (reference sequence). The ends were cut back, 1 base at V and 4 bases at J, with 2 bases in the middle. CDR3 in amino acids: CSARAYNEQFF. CDR3 DNA sequence: TGCAGTGCTAGAGCTTACAATGAGCAGTTCTTC.

The genes are TRBV20-1 and TRBJ2-7; 12 bases map to TRBD2. V gave up 6 bases and J gave up 1 base; unmatched junction bases: 16. This CDR3 is 18 amino acids long. Looked up from germline, CDR1 is DFQATT and CDR2 is SNEGSKA (reference sequence). The DNA for the CDR3 is TGCAGTGCCTTTTCGACTAGCGGGAGAGGTCTCGGATCCTACGAGCAGTACTTC. It specifies CSAFSTSGRGLGSYEQYF.

This clonotype was counted a few times. V and J are TRBV5-1 and TRBJ2-3, with TRBD2 identical over 9 bases. With 3 bases clipped from V and 2 bases from J, the junction kept 13 bases outside the gene matches. The CDR3 is 18 residues long. The V gene's germline CDR1 is SGHRS and CDR2 YFSETQ. CDR3 DNA: TGCGCCAGCAGCTCCCATCCAGCGGGAGGCCGAACCACAGATACGCAGTATTTT. Residues: CASSSHPAGGRTTDTQYF.

This clonotype was observed many times. V and J are TRBV12-3 or TRBV12-4 and TRBJ2-2; D is unresolved. The V end was cut by 7 bases, the J end by 4 bases, with 16 bases between. This CDR3 has 15 residues. The CDR3 protein is CASTPPASTTGELFF. CDR3 DNA sequence: TGTGCCAGCACCCCTCCGGCCAGTACCACCGGGGAGCTGTTTTTT.

This clonotype has a count of ten or more. V and J are TRBV20-1 and TRBJ2-1; 11 positions match TRBD2. V shed 6 bases and J 3 bases; nucleotides not matched to a gene: 1. CDR1 is DFQATT and CDR2 is SNEGSKA in the germline V gene (reference sequence). The length of the CDR3 is 13 residues. CDR3 in amino acids: CSATSGNYNEQFF. The CDR3 DNA is TGCAGTGCGACTAGCGGGAACTACAATGAGCAGTTCTTC.

This clonotype was seen a handful of times. The CDR3 region is CASSLGSAYYGYTF. The CDR3 nucleotides read TGTGCCAGCAGCTTAGGATCCGCTTACTATGGCTACACCTTC. The J gene is TRBJ1-2, the V gene TRBV7-2; D remains unclear. V shed 1 base and J shed 3 bases, with 9 bases lying between them. The germline CDR1 and CDR2 sequences are SGHTA and FQGNSA. The CDR3 has 14 amino acids.

The chain is built from TRBV6-5 and TRBJ2-5; the D is unclear. Germline V gene data show CDR1 as MNHEY and CDR2 as SVGAGI. CDR3 size: 18 residues. V was cut by 3 bases and J by 2 bases, with 22 bases left in between. The CDR3 coding sequence is TGTGCCAGCAGTTATAGTCTGGTAGTCGGAAACTATCAAGAGACCCAGTACTTC. It specifies CASSYSLVVGNYQETQYF.

The gene calls are TRBV25-1 and TRBJ2-5; D is uncertain. The CDR3 totals 18 residues. Deletions cut 3 bases from V and 1 base from J, with 21 bases between. Germline V gene data show CDR1 as MGHDK and CDR2 as SYGVNS. CDR3: CASSDQASGPRGQETQYF. CDR3 in DNA: TGTGCCAGCAGTGATCAGGCTAGTGGGCCTCGAGGCCAAGAGACCCAGTACTTC.

The chain links TRBV7-9 to TRBJ2-4; D is uncertain. Germline loops: CDR1 SEHNR, CDR2 FQNEAQ (reference sequence). Trimming pared 0 bases from V and 3 bases from J, leaving 9 bases between. The CDR3 sequence is 15 residues long. CDR3 in amino acids: CASSLAPEDKNIQYF. The CDR3 coding sequence is TGTGCCAGCAGCTTAGCCCCAGAAGACAAAAACATTCAGTACTTC.

This clonotype has just a few counts. The chain employs TRBV5-1 and TRBJ2-7, with 11 positions matching TRBD2. From germline, CDR1 is SGHRS and CDR2 YFSETQ. The ends lost 3 bases at V and 5 bases at J; junction bases unmatched: 10. This CDR3 is 16 amino acids long. The chain's CDR3 is CASSWALAGGDNEQYF. DNA for the CDR3: TGCGCCAGCAGCTGGGCGCTAGCGGGAGGCGATAACGAGCAGTACTTC.

This clonotype was seen more than once but under ten times. This chain uses TRBV7-8 with TRBJ1-1; maybe TRBD1 (6 bases). The CDR3 loop spans 14 amino acids. The ends were cut back, 1 base at V and 10 bases at J, with 16 bases in the middle. The germline V gene has CDR1 SGHVS and CDR2 FQNEAQ. The CDR3 DNA is TGTGCCAGCAGCTTAGAGGGGGGGGCCGCCGGAGCTTTCTTT. Translated: CASSLEGGAAGAFF.

This clonotype has just a few counts. The genes are TRBV4-1 and TRBJ2-3; D may be TRBD2 (5 bases). Trimming removed 5 bases from V and 5 bases from J, with 11 bases in between. CDR1 is MGHRA and CDR2 is YSYEKL in the germline V gene. The CDR3 length is 13 residues. CDR3 protein: CASSSLEGDTQYF. In DNA form, the CDR3 reads TGCGCCAGCAGCTCCTTAGAGGGAGATACGCAGTATTTT.

This clonotype was detected a few times. CDR3 DNA sequence: TGTGCCAGCAGTACCGCCGGGGTCGGAACGGGAAAAAGTTCTGCTGGGGACTACGAGCAGTACTTC. It specifies CASSTAGVGTGKSSAGDYEQYF. This sequence joins TRBV6-4 and TRBJ2-7, with D possibly being TRBD2 (5 bases). With 5 bases removed from V and 3 bases from J, the gap between germline ends came to 38 bases. This CDR3 is 22 amino acids long. Germline V gene sequence: CDR1 MRHNA, CDR2 SNTAGT.

This clonotype appeared a few times. The CDR3 bases are TGTGCCAGCAGCTCGAGGACTAGCGGGCCAGTGGAGACCCAGTACTTC. It encodes CASSSRTSGPVETQYF. This chain joins TRBV7-9 and TRBJ2-5, with 11 positions matching TRBD2. Trimming cost V 4 bases and J 5 bases; bases outside gene matches: 9. Germline-derived CDR1 and CDR2 are SEHNR and FQNEAQ (reference sequence). The CDR3 is 16 amino acids.

In this sample, this clonotype turned up a few times. The rearrangement links TRBV20-1 to TRBJ2-3; TRBD2 matches at 11 bases. Germline-derived CDR1 and CDR2 are DFQATT and SNEGSKA (reference sequence). V shed 2 bases and J 2 bases; nucleotides not matched to a gene: 6. This CDR3 region has 16 residues. This CDR3 reads CSARTSGSPYTDTQYF. The CDR3 DNA reads as TGCAGTGCTAGAACTAGCGGGAGCCCGTACACAGATACGCAGTATTTT.

This chain links TRBV5-1 with TRBJ2-2, with no clear D. This CDR3 region has 14 residues. The germline V gene has CDR1 SGHRS and CDR2 YFSETQ. V dropped 2 bases and J dropped 8 bases, with 13 bases sitting between them. In nucleotides, the CDR3 is TGCGCCAGCAGCTTACGAGCCACGGAGGGGGAGCTGTTTTTT. It specifies CASSLRATEGELFF.

This chain links TRBV12-3 or TRBV12-4 with TRBJ2-1, with no clear D. V was pared by 4 bases and J by 10 bases, with 11 bases between. The CDR3 sequence is 12 residues long. The CDR3: CASSSPVREQFF. The CDR3 DNA sequence: TGTGCCAGCAGTTCCCCCGTAAGGGAGCAGTTCTTC.

This clonotype was observed a few times. This rearrangement joins TRBV9 to TRBJ1-2; no clear D. The CDR3 covers 13 residues. The germline V gene encodes CDR1 SGDLS and CDR2 YYNGEE. The V end was cut by 2 bases, the J end by 0 bases, with 5 bases between. This chain's CDR3 is CASSVLANYGYTF. The CDR3 coding sequence is TGTGCCAGCAGCGTTTTGGCTAACTATGGCTACACCTTC.

This clonotype was seen more than once but under ten times. V is TRBV20-1 and J is TRBJ2-7; 8 bases match TRBD2. CDR1 and CDR2 from the germline V gene are DFQATT and SNEGSKA (reference sequence). The CDR3 is made up of 15 amino acids. The ends lost 3 bases at V and 3 bases at J; junction bases unmatched: 10. CDR3 DNA sequence: TGCAGTGCTAGTAAAGCGGGAGCATACAACTACGAGCAGTACTTC. It yields the protein CSASKAGAYNYEQYF.

This clonotype has more than one count but fewer than ten. The genes are TRBV18 and TRBJ2-7; 8 nucleotides agree with TRBD1. Trimming cost V 3 bases and J 6 bases; bases outside gene matches: 4. Germline loops: CDR1 KGHSH, CDR2 LQKENI. The CDR3 has 13 residues. Here the CDR3 reads CASSPDRDSEQYF. CDR3 DNA: TGTGCCAGCTCACCGGACAGGGATAGCGAGCAGTACTTC.

This clonotype was found many times. The DNA of the CDR3 is TGCAGTGCTAGAGATTCTAGCGGGAGGGATTACAATGAGCAGTTCTTC. Amino acids: CSARDSSGRDYNEQFF. The rearrangement links TRBV20-1 to TRBJ2-1, with TRBD2 matching 12 bases. The CDR3 runs 16 residues. Germline V gives CDR1 DFQATT, CDR2 SNEGSKA (reference sequence). V gave up 0 bases and J gave up 4 bases; unmatched junction bases: 4.

This clonotype was found a few times. This chain connects TRBV29-1 to TRBJ2-1; 12 nucleotides match TRBD2. V lost 3 bases, J lost 4 bases, and 4 bases stayed unmatched. This CDR3 is built from 15 residues. The germline gives CDR1 SQVTM, CDR2 ANQGSEA. In nucleotides, the CDR3 is TGCAGCGTTGAGGCTAGCGGGAGGGGGTACAATGAGCAGTTCTTC. This gives the protein CSVEASGRGYNEQFF.

This clonotype was recorded a few times. The chain recombines TRBV12-3 or TRBV12-4 with TRBJ2-3; possibly TRBD2 for D (6 bases). The V and J ends lost 6 bases and 2 bases respectively, with 21 bases between them. CDR3 length: 17 residues. DNA for the CDR3: TGTGCCAGCAGCCAAGAGGGAGGAGCTCTTTACACAGATACGCAGTATTTT. The encoded protein is CASSQEGGALYTDTQYF.

This chain connects TRBV13 to TRBJ2-3, with D perhaps TRBD1 (5 bases). The V gene lost 8 bases and the J gene lost 5 bases, with 11 bases spanning the gap. The CDR3 extends over 12 amino acids. Germline loops: CDR1 PRHDT, CDR2 FYEKMQ (reference sequence). The CDR3 DNA reads as TGTGCCAGCGGAGAAGGGGAAGATACGCAGTATTTT. Amino acid sequence: CASGEGEDTQYF.

The rearrangement links TRBV12-3 or TRBV12-4 to TRBJ2-1; D may be TRBD1 (7 bases). The CDR3 totals 14 residues. With 6 bases removed from V and 12 bases from J, the gap between germline ends came to 21 bases. The CDR3 loop is CASSHGYQGGWQFF. CDR3 bases: TGTGCCAGCAGCCACGGGTACCAGGGGGGTTGGCAGTTCTTC.